This T cell receptor beta chain was sequenced in a study of metastatic and nonmetastatic thyroid tumors (dated by TCRdb to the early 2020s). With regard to the full study: For patients with malignant and with benign thyroid disease, the researchers compared repertoires between peripheral blood samples and tumor or nodule tissue samples. On the study overall, not on this receptor specifically: In both blood and tumor samples, TCR beta diversity was reported to be significantly higher in malignant tumors than in benign nodules.

This clone was detected many times. What this receptor recognizes is not known. No base qualities exist here, and no much larger clone lies one base off it. None of the patients had been given any treatment before thyroid surgery. Patient clinical samples collected from about 2011 to 2018 were retrospectively analysed using T-cell receptor beta sequencing. The V and J ends are trimmed by 6 bases and 5 bases, leaving 19 bases between them. The CDR3 has 15 amino acids, counting the end cysteine and phenylalanine. This entry keeps only the CDR3 DNA: 45 bases, framed from base 1. In the germline V gene, CDR1 corresponds to MDHEN and CDR2 to SYDVKM. Preparation of the library involved PCR. Sequencer: Illumina HiSeq 4000. The TCR beta-chain CDR3 region of each patient was profiled by high-throughput sequencing. The study's own analysis went as follows. CDR3 differences across clinicopathological groups were used to build a classifier for discriminating distant-metastatic papillary thyroid cancer patients. The Shannon index was used to measure repertoire diversity, and the Morisita-Horn index was used to measure how similar tumor and blood repertoires were. TCRdb redid the processing of the public reads, applying fastp at Q25 and MiXCR, and retained in-frame beta chains. Clone size and V and J calls follow TCRdb, not the original study. In this sample the table shows 91,000 or so clones, about an eighth of which occur a single time. Around 11% of the sample is held by the ten biggest clonotypes.

This TCR derives from a female donor with papillary thyroid cancer or a benign thyroid nodule (not recorded which). Some clones in this sample may be carry-over from other donors' samples. The sample taken for sequencing was blood. The V gene is TRBV28 and the J gene is TRBJ1-1; confidence is insufficient to name the D gene. For the CDR3, the sequence is CASSSSITQYTEAFF. Here is the DNA: TGTGCCAGCAGCTCCTCTATAACACAGTATACTGAAGCTTTCTTT. This CDR3, with the reference TRBV28 and TRBJ1-1 proteins standing in past its ends, gives the full variable domain DVKVTQSSRYLVKRTGEKVFLECVQDMDHENMFWYRQDPGLGLRLIYFSYDVKMKEKGDIPEGYSVSREKKERFSLILESASTNQTSMYLCASSSSITQYTEAFFGQGTRLTVV.